These 16 T cell receptor beta chains were sequenced from one sample in a study of cytomegalovirus exposure and HLA in healthy donors. 13 Jbeta primers and 60 Vbeta primers were used for the PCR. Assay used: immunoSEQ multiplex PCR; TCRdb lists only in-frame clones, some missing. The table includes about 180,000 clones, over 60% detected once. What was sequenced was PBMCs. These receptors were obtained from a man aged 35 to 55 in good health and CMV-seronegative.

This CDR3 is CASSSSGVGGEQFF. The CDR3 DNA is TGTGCCAGCAGCTCCAGCGGTGTCGGGGGGGAGCAGTTCTTC. The V gene is TRBV7-2, the J gene TRBJ2-1; 7 bases match TRBD2. CDR3 length: 14 amino acids. Trimming took 4 bases from V and 10 from J; bases not matched to a gene: 10. Germline V lookup: CDR1 SGHTA, CDR2 FQGNSA.

In this sample, this clone turned up once. The V and J genes are TRBV7-9 and TRBJ2-7, with D perhaps matching TRBD2 (5 bases). The better agreement between TRBJ2-5 and the DNA end casts doubt on the J call. This CDR3 region has 14 residues. Germline V gene sequence: CDR1 SEHNR, CDR2 FQNEAQ (reference sequence). The CDR3 here is CASSFSRTEETQYF. In nucleotides, the CDR3 is TGTGCCAGCAGCTTCTCTAGGACTGAAGAGACCCAGTACTTC.

The chain has TRBV13 and TRBJ2-3; 13 bases are a match to TRBD2. The CDR3 sequence is 19 residues long. Unmatched junction bases numbered 12, after V lost 5 bases and J lost 1 base. Germline CDR1 is PRHDT and CDR2 is FYEKMQ (reference sequence). Written as DNA, the CDR3 is TGTGCCAGCAGCCCCCCGGGACTAGCGGGGCCTTGGGGCACAGATACGCAGTATTTT. Amino acids: CASSPPGLAGPWGTDTQYF.

This clone occurred once. The chain uses TRBV6-6 and TRBJ1-2; D is perhaps TRBD1 (5 bases). The CDR3 covers 14 residues. V was cut by 4 bases and J by 6 bases, with 15 bases left in between. Germline V lookup: CDR1 MNHNY, CDR2 SVGAGI (reference sequence). The CDR3 loop reads CASSFQDRTDGYTF. CDR3 nucleotide sequence: TGTGCCAGCAGTTTCCAAGACAGAACGGATGGCTACACCTTC.

The CDR3 region has the DNA TGTGCCAGCAGCCCAGTGACAGCCAACTACGAGCAGTACTTC. This codes for CASSPVTANYEQYF. The chain couples TRBV21-1 to TRBJ2-7; whether TRBD1, the table's D call, matches the DNA was not checked. TRBV21-1 is termed a pseudogene. The CDR3 totals 14 residues.

This chain uses TRBV4-1 with TRBJ2-7; 8 nucleotides agree with TRBD1. This CDR3 region has 15 residues. The junction had 3 bases not matched to a gene; V was cut back by 0 bases and J by 2 bases. Per the germline V gene, CDR1 is MGHRA and CDR2 is YSYEKL. CDR3 coding DNA: TGCGCCAGCAGCCAAGACCAGGGGGCTCCCTACGAGCAGTACTTC. This gives the protein CASSQDQGAPYEQYF.

This clone was counted between two and nine times. CDR3 protein: CASRGGAMDGYTF. Written as DNA, the CDR3 is TGTGCCAGCAGGGGGGGGGCCATGGATGGCTACACCTTC. The J gene is TRBJ1-2, the V gene TRBV6-6; perhaps TRBD1 as D (6 bases). V shed 6 bases and J shed 6 bases, with 14 bases lying between them. Germline lookup yields CDR1 MNHNY and CDR2 SVGAGI (reference sequence). The CDR3 is 13 amino acids.

This chain joins TRBV5-1 and TRBJ2-3, with 14 bases lining up with TRBD2. Unmatched junction bases numbered 4, after V lost 2 bases and J lost 2 bases. The V gene's germline CDR1 is SGHRS and CDR2 YFSETQ. CDR3 length: 17 amino acids. CDR3 protein: CASSLRTSGGHTDTQYF. The CDR3 region has the DNA TGCGCCAGCAGCTTAAGGACTAGCGGGGGGCACACAGATACGCAGTATTTT.

The chain couples TRBV5-1 to TRBJ1-2, with a weak D call TRBD1 (6 bases). V lost 4 bases, J lost 7 bases, and 17 bases lay in between. The CDR3 has 14 amino acids. Per the germline V gene, CDR1 is SGHRS and CDR2 is YFSETQ. CDR3 sequence: CASSGRAGVFGYTF. The CDR3 bases are TGCGCCAGCAGCGGCCGGGCAGGGGTATTTGGCTACACCTTC.

This clone was seen once. The chain links TRBV27 to TRBJ1-2, with TRBD1 matching over 9 bases. There are 13 residues in the CDR3. Unmatched junction bases numbered 12, after V lost 5 bases and J lost 14 bases. Germline V gives CDR1 MNHEY, CDR2 SMNVEV (reference sequence). CDR3: CASSHPGQGSLTF. The CDR3 DNA reads TGTGCCAGCAGTCACCCGGGACAGGGAAGCCTTACCTTC.

The chain carries TRBV5-1 and TRBJ2-2, with a weak D call TRBD1 (5 bases). Germline V CDR1 and CDR2: SGHRS, YFSETQ. CDR3 length: 17 residues. V was trimmed by 4 bases and J by 0 bases, leaving 16 bases between them. CDR3 amino acids: CASSSDRALANTGELFF. CDR3 bases: TGCGCCAGCAGCAGCGACAGAGCACTCGCGAACACCGGGGAGCTGTTTTTT.

The rearrangement links TRBV2 to TRBJ1-4, with D unresolved. Germline CDR1 is SNHLY and CDR2 is FYNNEI. This CDR3 spans 15 amino acids. Trimming took off 5 bases at V and 3 bases at J, with 13 bases between the two ends. CDR3 sequence: CASSYIDSANEKLFF. CDR3 nucleotides: TGTGCCAGCAGTTACATTGACTCGGCTAATGAAAAACTGTTTTTT.

The chain carries TRBV2 and TRBJ2-5, with 10 bases aligning to TRBD2. Germline lookup yields CDR1 SNHLY and CDR2 FYNNEI. The J segment lost 2 bases and the V segment lost 6 bases, leaving 6 bases of the junction unmatched. CDR3 length equals 15 residues. CDR3 in amino acids: CASRSSGGSQETQYF. The CDR3 DNA sequence: TGTGCCAGCAGGTCTAGCGGGGGATCACAAGAGACCCAGTACTTC. Filled out from reference TRBV2 and TRBJ2-5, the complete variable domain reads EPEVTQTPSHQVTQMGQEVILRCVPISNHLYFYWYRQILGQKVEFLVSFYNNEISEKSEIFDDQFSVERPDGSNFTLKIRSTKLEDSAMYFCASRSSGGSQETQYFGPGTRLLVL.

The chain links TRBV29-1 to TRBJ2-2; D is perhaps TRBD1 (5 bases). CDR1 is SQVTM, CDR2 ANQGSEA, per germline. CDR3 length: 14 amino acids. Trimming shortened V by 2 bases and J by 5 bases, and 12 bases separated the two germline ends. DNA for the CDR3: TGCAGCGTTGAACGGCAGGGAAGGACCGGGGAGCTGTTTTTT. This sequence encodes CSVERQGRTGELFF.

The chain combines TRBV7-9 with TRBJ2-1; 7 bases are shared with TRBD2. V was clipped by 5 bases and J by 7 bases; unmatched bases: 11. Looked up from germline, CDR1 is SEHNR and CDR2 is FQNEAQ (reference sequence). The CDR3 extends over 15 amino acids. CDR3: CASSPPGLQNNEQFF. The CDR3 DNA reads TGTGCCAGCAGCCCGCCGGGACTACAAAATAATGAGCAGTTCTTC.

The chain is built from TRBV6-1 and TRBJ2-2; 11 bases map to TRBD2. Germline-derived CDR1 and CDR2 are MNHNS and SASEGT. This CDR3 spans 14 amino acids. The V gene end was trimmed by 7 bases and the J gene end by 7 bases; junction bases not matched to a gene: 5. In DNA, the CDR3 is TGTGCCAGCATACTAGCGGGAGATGGCGGGGAGCTGTTTTTT. Translated: CASILAGDGGELFF.